The 19 T cell receptor beta chains below come from one sample, sequenced in a study of graft-versus-host responses after intestinal transplantation. Clones were sequenced by immunoSEQ multiplex PCR, and TCRdb holds only the in-frame ones, with some missing. Here the sample spans about 28,000 clones, around 83% being singletons. For these receptors, no antigen is known. Sequenced here: unstimulated CD8+ T cells sorted from spleen or lymph node cells, sampled before intestinal transplant. The source is a human donor who received an intestinal transplant.

The chain is built from TRBV10-3 and TRBJ2-7, with 9 bases identical to TRBD1. This CDR3 region has 14 residues. The ends lost 9 bases at V and 3 bases at J; junction bases unmatched: 9. CDR1 is ENHRY and CDR2 is SYGVKD in the germline V gene. CDR3 coding DNA: TGTGCCATTGGTTCCGGGACAGGGAACTACGAGCAGTACTTC. Encoded protein: CAIGSGTGNYEQYF.

The V gene is TRBV28, the J gene TRBJ2-6, with TRBD1 identical over 8 bases. The CDR3 totals 17 residues. V was pared by 5 bases and J by 6 bases, with 12 bases of the junction left unmatched. Per the germline V gene, CDR1 is MDHEN and CDR2 is SYDVKM. CDR3 region: CASSPPPRQGMANVLTF. The CDR3 DNA is TGTGCCAGCAGTCCGCCCCCTAGACAGGGGATGGCCAACGTCCTGACTTTC.

The chain combines TRBV28 with TRBJ2-3; 7 bases are a match to TRBD1. With V trimmed by 4 bases and J by 2 bases, 3 bases remained unmatched. Germline V lookup: CDR1 MDHEN, CDR2 SYDVKM. The CDR3 covers 14 residues. CDR3 in DNA: TGTGCCAGCAGTTCACAGGGGTTCACAGATACGCAGTATTTT. Translating it yields CASSSQGFTDTQYF.

The count of this clone is one. This chain links TRBV9 with TRBJ1-1, with a weak D call TRBD1 (5 bases). The germline gives CDR1 SGDLS, CDR2 YYNGEE. The CDR3 has 15 residues. V dropped 0 bases and J dropped 5 bases, with 14 bases sitting between them. The CDR3, as DNA: TGTGCCAGCAGCGTAGGGAGGGGCAGGGAAACTGAAGCTTTCTTT. It yields the protein CASSVGRGRETEAFF.

The gene calls are TRBV7-3 and TRBJ2-3; 7 bases map to TRBD2. This CDR3 region has 14 residues. Per the germline V gene, CDR1 is SGHTA and CDR2 is FQGTGA. The V segment lost 3 bases and the J segment 1 base; nucleotides outside the gene matches: 1. Written as DNA, the CDR3 is TGTGCCAGCAGCTTCCTAGCGGGCACAGATACGCAGTATTTT. This sequence encodes CASSFLAGTDTQYF.

The V gene is TRBV7-6, the J gene TRBJ1-1; 7 bases are a match to TRBD1. V lost 5 bases and J lost 0; bases outside the gene matches: 3. Germline values: CDR1 SGHVS, CDR2 FNYEAQ. The CDR3 has 14 amino acids. CDR3 nucleotide sequence: TGTGCCAGCAGCCCAGACAGGGTGAACACTGAAGCTTTCTTT. Protein product: CASSPDRVNTEAFF.

This clone was recorded only once. The V gene is TRBV19, the J gene TRBJ2-7; tentative D call: TRBD2 (5 bases). CDR1 and CDR2 (germline): LNHDA, SQIVND (reference sequence). The CDR3 has 16 amino acids. The ends were cut back, 5 bases at V and 5 bases at J, with 22 bases in the middle. CDR3 nucleotide sequence: TGTGCCAGTAGTGCCCCCGGGTCCTTCATCGGGGACGAGCAGTACTTC. It encodes CASSAPGSFIGDEQYF.

The chain couples TRBV6-5 to TRBJ2-2; a possible D gene is TRBD1 (6 bases). The CDR3 covers 15 residues. Per germline, CDR1 MNHEY and CDR2 SVGAGI. Trimming cost V 5 bases and J 3 bases, with 13 bases left between them. DNA for the CDR3: TGTGCCAGCAGTACGGACAGCTCCCACACCGGGGAGCTGTTTTTT. It is translated as CASSTDSSHTGELFF.

This clone was counted between two and nine times. The gene calls are TRBV6-1 and TRBJ1-6; possible D gene TRBD1, 6 bases. The CDR3 extends over 16 amino acids. The germline CDR1 and CDR2 sequences are MNHNS and SASEGT. V was pared by 3 bases and J by 9 bases, with 18 bases between. CDR3 protein: CASSEGAGVVSSPLHF. The CDR3 DNA reads TGTGCCAGCAGTGAGGGGGCAGGGGTGGTGAGTTCACCCCTCCACTTT.

This sequence joins TRBV27 and TRBJ2-7, with TRBD1 identical over 7 bases. CDR1 MNHEY and CDR2 SMNVEV come from the germline V gene (reference sequence). This CDR3 is 13 amino acids long. The V and J ends lost 8 bases and 0 bases, in that order; junction bases with no gene match: 4. The CDR3 nucleotides are TGTGCCAGCCGAGACAGGGTCTCCTACGAGCAGTACTTC. Residues: CASRDRVSYEQYF.

V gene TRBV27 combines with J gene TRBJ2-7, with D possibly matching TRBD1 (6 bases). This CDR3 comprises 14 residues. The germline V and J ends were trimmed by 3 bases and 7 bases, with 16 bases remaining between them. Germline V gene lookup returns CDR1 MNHEY and CDR2 SMNVEV (reference sequence). The CDR3 DNA is TGTGCCAGCAGTTTTTTACAGGGTGACCCTGAGCAGTACTTC. Translating it yields CASSFLQGDPEQYF.

There are a few counts of this clone. The chain carries TRBV28 and TRBJ2-5, with unresolved D. Trimming removed 4 bases from V and 7 bases from J, with 7 bases in between. This CDR3 comprises 11 residues. Germline lookup yields CDR1 MDHEN and CDR2 SYDVKM. CDR3 residues: CASSSGWTQYF. CDR3 in DNA: TGTGCCAGCAGTTCAGGCTGGACCCAGTACTTC.

The rearrangement links TRBV6-1 to TRBJ2-7; 10 nucleotides align to TRBD2. Germline trimming cut 2 bases from V and 0 bases from J; bases unmatched to any gene: 4. The CDR3 totals 16 residues. Germline CDR1 is MNHNS and CDR2 is SASEGT. CDR3 nucleotide sequence: TGTGCCAGCAGTGAATGGAAGCGGGGGGGCTCCTACGAGCAGTACTTC. Translation: CASSEWKRGGSYEQYF.

The chain employs TRBV4-2 and TRBJ2-7; tentative D call: TRBD1 (6 bases). The CDR3 is 15 amino acids. The V end was cut by 0 bases, the J end by 4 bases, with 13 bases between. Looked up from germline, CDR1 is LGHNA and CDR2 is YNFKEQ. The CDR3 protein is CASSQDQGSGYEQYF. DNA for the CDR3: TGTGCCAGCAGCCAAGATCAGGGGTCGGGTTACGAGCAGTACTTC.

The V gene is TRBV11-2, the J gene TRBJ1-2; perhaps TRBD1 as D (6 bases). This CDR3 spans 14 amino acids. Germline V gene lookup returns CDR1 SGHAT and CDR2 FQNNGV. Trimming pared 5 bases from V and 7 bases from J, leaving 17 bases between. The CDR3, as DNA: TGTGCCAGCAGCCTCGGGCTGGGGGCGAGTGGCTACACCTTC. This encodes CASSLGLGASGYTF. The full variable domain, its missing parts supplied by reference TRBV11-2 and TRBJ1-2, is EAGVAQSPRYKIIEKRQSVAFWCNPISGHATLYWYQQILGQGPKLLIQFQNNGVVDDSQLPKDRFSAERLKGVDSTLKIQPAKLEDSAVYLCASSLGLGASGYTFGSGTRLTVV.

This chain joins TRBV15 and TRBJ2-5; 9 nucleotides line up with TRBD2. Unmatched junction bases numbered 1, after V lost 1 base and J lost 4 bases. Germline-derived CDR1 and CDR2 are LNHNV and YYDKDF (reference sequence). The CDR3 totals 14 residues. DNA for the CDR3: TGTGCCACCAGCAGAGTTAGCGGGAGAGAGACCCAGTACTTC. Amino acids: CATSRVSGRETQYF. The entire variable domain, with the rest obtained from reference TRBV15 and TRBJ2-5, is as follows: DAMVIQNPRYQVTQFGKPVTLSCSQTLNHNVMYWYQQKSSQAPKLLFHYYDKDFNNEADTPDNFQSRRPNTSFCFLDIRSPGLGDTAMYLCATSRVSGRETQYFGPGTRLLVL.

The J gene is TRBJ2-7, the V gene TRBV19; the match to TRBD2 covers 11 bases. This CDR3 comprises 14 residues. Germline CDR1 reads LNHDA; CDR2 reads SQIVND (reference sequence). V gave up 5 bases and J gave up 3 bases; unmatched junction bases: 3. The CDR3 coding sequence is TGTGCCAGTAGTGCGGGACTAGCGGTCTACGAGCAGTACTTC. Translated, it gives CASSAGLAVYEQYF.

The rearrangement links TRBV4-2 to TRBJ2-7; TRBD1 aligns across 9 bases. Germline assignment: CDR1 LGHNA and CDR2 YNFKEQ. J was trimmed by 1 base and V by 4 bases; bases with no gene match: 2. This CDR3 is 14 amino acids long. CDR3 in DNA: TGTGCCAGCAGCCCCGGGACAGGGTCCTACGAGCAGTACTTC. Residues: CASSPGTGSYEQYF.

Only a few counts were recorded for this clone. This chain uses TRBV19 with TRBJ2-1, with TRBD1 matching over 7 bases. The CDR3 sequence is 16 residues long. Germline-derived CDR1 and CDR2 are LNHDA and SQIVND (reference sequence). Germline trimming cut 1 base from V and 6 bases from J; bases unmatched to any gene: 9. The CDR3 DNA reads TGTGCCAGTAGTATAGCCGGCAGGGACAGTCGCAATGAGCAGTTCTTC. Amino acid sequence: CASSIAGRDSRNEQFF.